The clone carrying this TCR beta chain has a single count. Its antigen is still unknown. Data came from immunoSEQ multiplex PCR; TCRdb stores just in-frame clones and leaves some out. The repertoire holds 200,000 to 300,000 clones, with 80% to 90% as singletons. The length of the CDR3 is 14 residues. The V gene end was trimmed by 7 bases and the J gene end by 0 bases; junction bases not matched to a gene: 6. Germline V gene data show CDR1 as SQVTM and CDR2 as ANQGSEA. The donors were part of the validation cohort of 120 subjects. That cohort was separate from the first cohort, which comprised about 670 subjects. These data come from a study of cytomegalovirus exposure and HLA in healthy donors. The study's findings and limits: First-cohort TCR clusters tended to co-occur in the roughly 130 validation repertoires, a later analysis found.

The chain carries TRBV29-1 and TRBJ2-5, with 9 bases fitting TRBD2. This TCR derives from a man aged 18 to 29 in good health and CMV-seronegative. Specimen: PBMCs. DNA of the CDR3: TGCAGCGGGGCGCGGGGGGGGAACCAAGAGACCCAGTACTTC. Encoded protein: CSGARGGNQETQYF.